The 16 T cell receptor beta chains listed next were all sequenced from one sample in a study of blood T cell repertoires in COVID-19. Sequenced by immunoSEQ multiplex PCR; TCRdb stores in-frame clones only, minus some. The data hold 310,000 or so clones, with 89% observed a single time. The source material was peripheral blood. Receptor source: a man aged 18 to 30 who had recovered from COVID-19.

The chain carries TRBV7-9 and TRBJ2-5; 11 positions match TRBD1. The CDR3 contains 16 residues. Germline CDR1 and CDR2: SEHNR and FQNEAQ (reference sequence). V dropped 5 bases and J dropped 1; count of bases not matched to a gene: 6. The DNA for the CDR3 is TGTGCCAGCAGCCCTCGGACAGGGGGCTTCCAAGAGACCCAGTACTTC. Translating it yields CASSPRTGGFQETQYF.

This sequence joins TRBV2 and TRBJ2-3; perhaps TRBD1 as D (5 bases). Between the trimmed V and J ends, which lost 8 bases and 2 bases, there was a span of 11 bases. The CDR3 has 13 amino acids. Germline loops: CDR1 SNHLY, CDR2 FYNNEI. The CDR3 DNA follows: TGTGCCAGCCAGGGCTGGGACACAGATACGCAGTATTTT. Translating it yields CASQGWDTDTQYF.

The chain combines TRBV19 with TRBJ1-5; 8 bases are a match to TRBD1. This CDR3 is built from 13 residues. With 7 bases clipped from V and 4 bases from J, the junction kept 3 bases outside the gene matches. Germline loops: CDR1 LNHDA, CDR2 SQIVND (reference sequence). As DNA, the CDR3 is TGTGCCAGTACGGGACAGGTGAATCAGCCCCAGCATTTT. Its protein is CASTGQVNQPQHF.

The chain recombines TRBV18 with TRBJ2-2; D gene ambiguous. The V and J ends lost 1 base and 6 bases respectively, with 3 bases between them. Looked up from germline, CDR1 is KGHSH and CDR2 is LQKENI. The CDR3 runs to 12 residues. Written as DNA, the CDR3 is TGTGCCAGCTCACCACGAGCCGGGGAGCTGTTTTTT. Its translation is CASSPRAGELFF.

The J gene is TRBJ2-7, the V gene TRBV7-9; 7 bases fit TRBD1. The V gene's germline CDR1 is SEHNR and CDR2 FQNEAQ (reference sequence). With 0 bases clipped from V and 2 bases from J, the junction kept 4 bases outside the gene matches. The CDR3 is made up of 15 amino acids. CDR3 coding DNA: TGTGCCAGCAGCTTAGCAGGGGGCAAGACCTACGAGCAGTACTTC. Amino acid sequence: CASSLAGGKTYEQYF.

CDR3 DNA sequence: TGTGCCAGCAGTTACCTACGGACAGATGAAAAACTGTTTTTT. This codes for CASSYLRTDEKLFF. The chain combines TRBV6-5 with TRBJ1-4, with a possible D match to TRBD1 (6 bases). CDR1 and CDR2 from the germline V gene are MNHEY and SVGAGI. The V and J ends lost 2 bases and 6 bases respectively, with 10 bases between them. This CDR3 comprises 14 residues.

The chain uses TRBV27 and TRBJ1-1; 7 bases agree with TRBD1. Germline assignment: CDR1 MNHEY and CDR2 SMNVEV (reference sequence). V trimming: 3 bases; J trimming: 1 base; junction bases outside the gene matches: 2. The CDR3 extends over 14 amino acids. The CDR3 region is CASSFRTGNTEAFF. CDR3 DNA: TGTGCCAGCAGTTTTCGGACAGGGAACACTGAAGCTTTCTTT.

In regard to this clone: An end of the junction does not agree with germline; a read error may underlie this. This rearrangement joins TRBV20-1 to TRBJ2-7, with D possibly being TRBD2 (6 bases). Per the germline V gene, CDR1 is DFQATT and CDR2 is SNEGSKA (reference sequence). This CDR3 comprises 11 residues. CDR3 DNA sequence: TGCAGTGCGAGAGATGGGAGGAACCAGTACTTC. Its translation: CSARDGRNQYF.

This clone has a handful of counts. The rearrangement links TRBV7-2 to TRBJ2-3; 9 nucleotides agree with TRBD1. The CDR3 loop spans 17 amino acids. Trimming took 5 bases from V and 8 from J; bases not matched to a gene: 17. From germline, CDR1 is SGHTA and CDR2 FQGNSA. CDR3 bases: TGTGCCAGCAGCCCTTTGAAGACAGGGGGTCGGGGTAGTACGCAGTATTTT. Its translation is CASSPLKTGGRGSTQYF.

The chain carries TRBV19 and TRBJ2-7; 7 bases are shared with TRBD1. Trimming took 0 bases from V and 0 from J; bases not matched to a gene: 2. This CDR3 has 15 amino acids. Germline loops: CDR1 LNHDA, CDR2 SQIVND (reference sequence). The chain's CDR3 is CASSIDHRGSYEQYF. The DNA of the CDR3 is TGTGCCAGTAGTATAGACCACAGGGGCTCCTACGAGCAGTACTTC.

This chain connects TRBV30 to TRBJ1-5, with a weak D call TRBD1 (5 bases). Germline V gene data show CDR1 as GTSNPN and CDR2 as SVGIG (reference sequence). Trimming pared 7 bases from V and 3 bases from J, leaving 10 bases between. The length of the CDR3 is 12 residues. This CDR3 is CASGGFNQPQHF. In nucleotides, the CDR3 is TGTGCCTCTGGGGGGTTCAATCAGCCCCAGCATTTT.

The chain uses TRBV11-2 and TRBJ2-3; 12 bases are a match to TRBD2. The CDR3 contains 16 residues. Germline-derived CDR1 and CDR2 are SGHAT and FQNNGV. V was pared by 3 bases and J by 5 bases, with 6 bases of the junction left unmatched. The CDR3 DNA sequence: TGTGCCAGCAGCTTCCTACTAGCGGGGGGCGAAGATACGCAGTATTTT. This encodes CASSFLLAGGEDTQYF.

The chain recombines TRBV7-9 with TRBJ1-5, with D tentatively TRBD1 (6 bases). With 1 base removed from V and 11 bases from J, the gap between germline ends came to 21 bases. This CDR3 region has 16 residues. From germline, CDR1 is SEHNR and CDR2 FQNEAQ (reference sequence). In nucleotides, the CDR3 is TGTGCCAGCAGCTTAGGGAGCCGCCTAACAGGGCTGACCCAGCATTTT. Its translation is CASSLGSRLTGLTQHF. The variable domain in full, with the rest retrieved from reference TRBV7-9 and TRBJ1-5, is DTGVSQNPRHKITKRGQNVTFRCDPISEHNRLYWYRQTLGQGPEFLTYFQNEAQLEKSRLLSDRFSAERPKGSFSTLEIQRTEQGDSAMYLCASSLGSRLTGLTQHFGDGTRLSIL.

The CDR3 DNA reads TGTGCCATCAGTGAATCACAGGGAATAGACACCGGGGAGCTGTTTTTT. Encoded protein: CAISESQGIDTGELFF. The chain employs TRBV10-3 and TRBJ2-2, with D possibly being TRBD1 (6 bases). The V gene lost 3 bases and the J gene lost 3 bases, with 14 bases spanning the gap. The V gene's germline CDR1 is ENHRY and CDR2 SYGVKD. The CDR3 loop spans 16 amino acids.

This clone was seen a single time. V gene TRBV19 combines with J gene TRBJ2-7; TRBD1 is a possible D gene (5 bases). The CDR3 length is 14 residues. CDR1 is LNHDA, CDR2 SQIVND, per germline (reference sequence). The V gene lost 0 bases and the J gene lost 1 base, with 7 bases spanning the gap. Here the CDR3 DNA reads TGTGCCAGTAGTATAGAAGACAGTTCCTACGAGCAGTACTTC. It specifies CASSIEDSSYEQYF.

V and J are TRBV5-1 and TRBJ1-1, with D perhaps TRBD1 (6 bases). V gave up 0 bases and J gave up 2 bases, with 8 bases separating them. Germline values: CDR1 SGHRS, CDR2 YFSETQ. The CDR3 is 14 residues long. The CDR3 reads CASSLEQGNTEAFF. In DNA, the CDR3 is TGCGCCAGCAGCTTGGAACAGGGAAACACTGAAGCTTTCTTT.